This T cell receptor (beta chain) derives from a study of blood T cell repertoires in COVID-19. Background on the study: Specimens from acute and convalescent COVID-19 originated in the United States, Italy and Spain. T cells, B-cell-depleted T cells, or PBMCs supplied cDNA or gDNA.

The authors' processing: Using reference gene primer amplification, nucleated cell counts were estimated. The protocol was immunoSEQ multiplex PCR, while the TCRdb copy is restricted to in-frame clones and leaves out a portion. The DNA gave D and trimming, while V, J and clone size come from that table. The profile shows some 320,000 clones, roughly 86% of them singletons. V lost 3 bases and J lost 4; bases outside the gene matches: 8. The CDR3 covers 16 residues. The germline gives CDR1 SGHVS, CDR2 FNYEAQ. Sequenced input: peripheral blood. This TCR derives from a woman aged 45-65 years who had recovered from COVID-19. This chain uses TRBV7-6 with TRBJ2-3, with 9 bases lining up with TRBD2. CDR3 in amino acids: CASSLRAGGPADTQYF. CDR3 coding DNA: TGTGCCAGCAGCTTGAGAGCGGGAGGCCCCGCAGATACGCAGTATTTT.